The 23 T cell receptor beta chains listed next were all sequenced from one sample in a study of T cells after yellow fever vaccination. TCRdb recomputed calls from the 5' RACE reads with MiXCR, one row per CDR3 protein. In the table there are under 150,000 distinct CDR3 sequences, roughly 8% of which are singletons. The material was CD4+ T cells sorted from PBMCs, obtained 5 days after the yellow fever booster vaccination. The receptors derive from a man aged 25 to 45 who received the YFV17D yellow fever vaccine.

About this clonotype itself: A much larger clone lies a single base off, so this may be a read error. J is TRBJ2-5 and V is TRBV15; D gene ambiguous. The CDR3 runs to 15 residues. Per the germline V gene, CDR1 is LNHNV and CDR2 is YYDKDF (reference sequence). The CDR3: CATSRVRSAQETQNF. The CDR3 coding sequence is TGTGCCACCAGCAGAGTAAGGTCAGCCCAAGAGACCCAGAACTTC. The full variable domain, in which reference TRBV15 and TRBJ2-5 provide the parts outside the CDR3, is DAMVIQNPRYQVTQFGKPVTLSCSQTLNHNVMYWYQQKSSQAPKLLFHYYDKDFNNEADTPDNFQSRRPNTSFCFLDIRSPGLGDTAMYLCATSRVRSAQETQNFGPGTRLLVL.

This clonotype was recorded many times. This chain uses TRBV20-1 with TRBJ2-3; possible D gene TRBD2, 6 bases. V lost 0 bases to trimming and J lost 6 bases, with 7 bases between them. The CDR3 is made up of 12 amino acids. Germline V CDR1 and CDR2: DFQATT, SNEGSKA (reference sequence). CDR3 nucleotide sequence: TGCAGTGCTAGAGATGCGGGGGATACGCAGTATTTT. It encodes CSARDAGDTQYF.

This clonotype was observed many times. The rearrangement uses TRBV20-1 and TRBJ2-7; possibly TRBD2 for D (5 bases). CDR3 length: 15 amino acids. Germline V gene lookup returns CDR1 DFQATT and CDR2 SNEGSKA (reference sequence). Trimming took 0 bases from V and 2 from J, leaving 14 bases between them. CDR3: CSARDQLVFPYEQYF. The CDR3 DNA follows: TGCAGTGCTAGAGATCAACTAGTCTTCCCCTACGAGCAGTACTTC.

Many counts were recorded for this clonotype. The chain uses TRBV24-1 and TRBJ2-1; 9 bases are shared with TRBD2. Trimming at V came to 3 bases and at J to 6 bases, leaving 8 bases not matched to a gene. CDR1 is KGHDR and CDR2 is SFDVKD in the germline V gene. The CDR3 spans 16 residues. The DNA of the CDR3 is TGTGCCACCAGTGATCGGGGCGGGGGGGCCCTCAATGAGCAGTTCTTC. Protein product: CATSDRGGGALNEQFF.

This clonotype was observed at least ten times. Written as DNA, the CDR3 is TGTGCCAGCAGCTTAGTGGCCACACAAGCAGATACGCAGTATTTT. It translates to CASSLVATQADTQYF. This chain links TRBV7-2 with TRBJ2-3; D gene uncertain. Germline V gene sequence: CDR1 SGHTA, CDR2 FQGNSA. V lost 1 base, J lost 4 bases, and 12 bases lay in between. This CDR3 region has 15 residues.

This clonotype was observed at least ten times. The chain links TRBV7-9 to TRBJ1-1, with D maybe TRBD1 (6 bases). The CDR3 consists of 16 residues. Germline V lookup: CDR1 SEHNR, CDR2 FQNEAQ (reference sequence). V dropped 5 bases and J dropped 5 bases, with 21 bases sitting between them. CDR3 sequence (DNA): TGTGCCAGCAGCCGAGCGAGACAGGCGAGGAGGACTGAAGCTTTCTTT. This gives the protein CASSRARQARRTEAFF.

Ten or more counts support this clonotype. This chain links TRBV10-2 with TRBJ1-3; TRBD1 matches at 9 bases. V shed 6 bases, J shed 0 bases, and the junction held 3 bases outside the gene matches. CDR1 is WSHSY and CDR2 is SAAADI in the germline V gene. The CDR3 length is 15 residues. The chain's CDR3 is CASSGTGFSGNTIYF. The CDR3, as DNA: TGCGCCAGCAGCGGGACAGGGTTCTCTGGAAACACCATATATTTT.

This sequence joins TRBV5-1 and TRBJ2-7, with no clear D. Germline CDR1 SGHRS, CDR2 YFSETQ. The CDR3 has 12 amino acids. V was trimmed by 0 bases and J by 2 bases, leaving 3 bases between them. This chain's CDR3 is CASSLDTYEQYF. The CDR3 DNA follows: TGCGCCAGCAGCTTGGATACCTACGAGCAGTACTTC.

This clonotype has at least ten counts. CDR3 nucleotides: TGTGCCAGCAGCCAGGGTAGGGAGTATGGCTACACCTTC. It yields the protein CASSQGREYGYTF. The chain couples TRBV7-2 to TRBJ1-2, with a weak D call TRBD1 (5 bases). V lost 5 bases and J 5 bases, leaving 12 bases between the germline ends. Germline assignment: CDR1 SGHTA and CDR2 FQGNSA. The length of the CDR3 is 13 residues.

In its sample, this clonotype was seen many times. V usage is TRBV7-2 and J usage is TRBJ1-1, with TRBD1 as a possible D gene (5 bases). The V end was cut by 1 base, the J end by 0 bases, with 12 bases between. From germline, CDR1 is SGHTA and CDR2 FQGNSA. CDR3 length: 16 amino acids. The CDR3 bases are TGTGCCAGCAGCTTAGGCTGGCCAGGGATGAACACTGAAGCTTTCTTT. It is translated as CASSLGWPGMNTEAFF.

This chain joins TRBV20-1 and TRBJ2-7, with D unclear. CDR1 and CDR2 from the germline V gene are DFQATT and SNEGSKA (reference sequence). V gave up 6 bases and J gave up 3 bases, with 9 bases separating them. The CDR3 is 11 residues long. The CDR3 region has the DNA TGCAGTGCCTCGCCCTACTACGAGCAGTACTTC. This gives the protein CSASPYYEQYF.

This clonotype appeared many times. V gene TRBV20-1 combines with J gene TRBJ2-1, with TRBD2 matching over 10 bases. V lost 3 bases, J lost 4 bases, and 6 bases stayed unmatched. From germline, CDR1 is DFQATT and CDR2 SNEGSKA (reference sequence). The CDR3 spans 15 residues. The CDR3 DNA sequence: TGCAGTGCTAGTCCCCTAGCGGGAGCTTACAATGAGCAGTTCTTC. Its protein is CSASPLAGAYNEQFF.

For the CDR3, the DNA is TGCGCCAGCAGTCCATGCCCACAGGGGGCCGGACAATACGAGCAGTACTTC. Its translation is CASSPCPQGAGQYEQYF. This sequence joins TRBV23-1 and TRBJ2-7; 9 nucleotides align to TRBD1. TRBV23-1 is an open reading frame, and its role is uncertain. This CDR3 is 17 amino acids long. The V segment lost 4 bases and the J segment 4 bases; nucleotides outside the gene matches: 14.

There are many counts of this clonotype. This rearrangement joins TRBV5-1 to TRBJ1-5; 8 positions match TRBD1. J was trimmed by 7 bases and V by 3 bases; bases with no gene match: 3. CDR1 is SGHRS and CDR2 is YFSETQ in the germline V gene. The CDR3 is 13 residues long. DNA for the CDR3: TGCGCCAGCAGCTCGACAGGGGAGCAGCCCCAGCATTTT. Its translation: CASSSTGEQPQHF.

In this sample, this clonotype turned up many times. J is TRBJ1-1 and V is TRBV19; D is ambiguous. The CDR3 runs 14 residues. The germline V and J ends were trimmed by 11 bases and 3 bases, with 19 bases remaining between them. Germline CDR1 LNHDA, CDR2 SQIVND (reference sequence). The CDR3 DNA follows: TGTGCCGTTAGAGAGGCGGCTGGTTACACTGAAGCTTTCTTT. Amino acid sequence: CAVREAAGYTEAFF.

This clonotype was seen many times. V gene TRBV20-1 combines with J gene TRBJ2-3; no clear D. Germline CDR1 is DFQATT and CDR2 is SNEGSKA (reference sequence). The V and J ends lost 5 bases and 3 bases respectively, with 9 bases between them. CDR3 length: 12 amino acids. The CDR3 loop reads CSAARATDTQYF. The CDR3 coding sequence is TGCAGTGCTGCCCGGGCTACAGATACGCAGTATTTT.

This clonotype has more than one count but fewer than ten. The V call is TRBV20-1, the J call TRBJ2-4; 10 nucleotides match TRBD1. V was clipped by 6 bases and J by 5 bases; unmatched bases: 19. The CDR3 length is 18 residues. Germline CDR1 and CDR2: DFQATT and SNEGSKA (reference sequence). Here the CDR3 reads CSANLPRQGATTENIQYF. In DNA, the CDR3 is TGCAGTGCAAACCTGCCAAGACAGGGGGCGACTACGGAAAACATTCAGTACTTC.

This clonotype was seen repeatedly, ten times or more. CDR3 protein: CSANREMGSEAFF. As DNA, the CDR3 is TGCAGTGCTAACCGGGAGATGGGTAGTGAAGCTTTCTTT. The chain links TRBV20-1 to TRBJ1-1; D is unclear. Germline V gives CDR1 DFQATT, CDR2 SNEGSKA (reference sequence). V dropped 4 bases and J dropped 7 bases, with 16 bases sitting between them. CDR3 length: 13 amino acids.

This clonotype was counted ten times or more. This chain links TRBV12-3 or TRBV12-4 with TRBJ2-2; D is uncertain. Between the trimmed V and J ends, which lost 2 bases and 8 bases, there was a span of 15 bases. The CDR3 is 15 residues long. The CDR3, as DNA: TGTGCCAGCAGTTTAAGCCTAGGCGGTGCAGGGGAGCTGTTTTTT. This codes for CASSLSLGGAGELFF.

This clonotype appeared a few times. CDR3 loop: CASSFSGGSRETQYF. CDR3 sequence (DNA): TGCGCCAGCAGCTTTTCGGGAGGCTCTCGGGAGACCCAGTACTTC. This chain connects TRBV5-1 to TRBJ2-5, with TRBD2 matching 7 bases. Germline CDR1 is SGHRS and CDR2 is YFSETQ. The CDR3 runs 15 residues. V was clipped by 2 bases and J by 5 bases; unmatched bases: 9.

A single count supports this clonotype. One base away lies a much larger clone, so this may be a sequencing read error. The gene calls are TRBV5-1 and TRBJ1-1, with TRBD1 identical over 10 bases. CDR3 size: 16 residues. The germline V gene has CDR1 SGHRS and CDR2 YFSETQ. V trimming: 4 bases; J trimming: 3 bases; junction bases outside the gene matches: 9. CDR3 nucleotides: TGCGCCAGCAGCCTAGGGACAGGGGACGGGGACACTGAAGCTTTCTTT. This translates into CASSLGTGDGDTEAFF.

The chain recombines TRBV7-3 with TRBJ2-2; D unclear. There are 14 residues in the CDR3. Germline V CDR1 and CDR2: SGHTA, FQGTGA. The V end was cut by 6 bases, the J end by 3 bases, with 11 bases between. The CDR3 here is CASSQDLYTGELFF. The CDR3, as DNA: TGTGCCAGCAGTCAGGATCTCTACACCGGGGAGCTGTTTTTT.

Many counts were recorded for this clonotype. The J gene is TRBJ2-7, the V gene TRBV12-3 or TRBV12-4; a weak D match, TRBD2 (6 bases). V was pared by 7 bases and J by 2 bases, with 12 bases between. The CDR3 extends over 13 amino acids. CDR3 nucleotides: TGTGCCAGCAATACGGGGGATACCTACGAGCAGTACTTC. This sequence encodes CASNTGDTYEQYF.